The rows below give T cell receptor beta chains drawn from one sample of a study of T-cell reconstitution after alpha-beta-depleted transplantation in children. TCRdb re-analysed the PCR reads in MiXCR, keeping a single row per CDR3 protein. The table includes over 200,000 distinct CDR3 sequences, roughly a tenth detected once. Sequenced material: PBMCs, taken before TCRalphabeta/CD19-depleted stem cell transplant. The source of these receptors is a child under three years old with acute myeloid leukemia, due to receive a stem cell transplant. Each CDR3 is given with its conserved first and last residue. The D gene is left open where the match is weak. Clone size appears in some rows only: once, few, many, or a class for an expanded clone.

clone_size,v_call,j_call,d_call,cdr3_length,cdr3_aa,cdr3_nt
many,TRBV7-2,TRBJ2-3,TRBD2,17,CASTPPGLAEITDTQYF,TGTGCCAGCACCCCCCCAGGGCTAGCGGAGATTACAGATACGCAGTATTTT
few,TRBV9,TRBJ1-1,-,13,CASSVKRNTEAFF,TGTGCCAGCAGCGTAAAAAGGAACACTGAAGCTTTCTTT
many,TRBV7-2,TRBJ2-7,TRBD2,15,CASSLGSGSSYEQYF,TGTGCCAGCAGCTTAGGGAGCGGGAGCTCCTACGAGCAGTACTTC
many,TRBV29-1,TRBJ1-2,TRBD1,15,CSVEDPGTGVYGYTF,TGCAGCGTTGAAGACCCCGGGACAGGGGTCTATGGCTACACCTTC
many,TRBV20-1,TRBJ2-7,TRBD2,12,CSATSGSYEQYF,TGCAGTGCTACGAGCGGGAGCTACGAGCAGTACTTC
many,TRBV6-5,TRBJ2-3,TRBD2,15,CASSYGLADTDTQYF,TGTGCCAGCAGTTATGGACTAGCGGACACAGATACGCAGTATTTT
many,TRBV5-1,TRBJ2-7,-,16,CASSLEAVPGSYEQYF,TGCGCCAGCAGCTTGGAAGCGGTACCTGGCTCCTACGAGCAGTACTTC
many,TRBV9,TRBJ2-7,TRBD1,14,CASSAYRGSYEQYF,TGTGCCAGCAGCGCGTACAGGGGGTCCTACGAGCAGTACTTC
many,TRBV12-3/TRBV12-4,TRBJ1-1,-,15,CASSSLGGGLVEAFF,TGTGCCAGCAGTTCTCTCGGGGGAGGGCTGGTGGAAGCTTTCTTT
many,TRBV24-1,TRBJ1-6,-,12,CATSVYNSPLHF,TGTGCCACCAGTGTATATAATTCACCCCTCCACTTT
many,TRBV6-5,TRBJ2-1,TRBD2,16,CASRASGTRSYNEQFF,TGTGCCAGCAGAGCTAGCGGGACAAGATCCTACAATGAGCAGTTCTTC
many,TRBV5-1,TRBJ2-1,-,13,CASKIMDGNEQFF,TGCGCCAGCAAAATTATGGACGGAAATGAGCAGTTCTTC
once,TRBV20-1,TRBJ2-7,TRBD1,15,CSWGQTGGRSYEQYF,TGCAGTTGGGGCCAGACAGGGGGCCGCTCCTACGAGCAGTACTTC
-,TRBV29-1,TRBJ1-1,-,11,CSVVGAAEAFF,TGCAGCGTTGTCGGGGCCGCTGAAGCTTTCTTT
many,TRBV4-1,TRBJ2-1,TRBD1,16,CASSHPPGQSYNEQFF,TGCGCCAGCAGCCATCCACCGGGACAGAGTTACAATGAGCAGTTCTTC
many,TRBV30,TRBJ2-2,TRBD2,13,CAWKGLSTGELFF,TGTGCCTGGAAGGGACTATCCACCGGGGAGCTGTTTTTT
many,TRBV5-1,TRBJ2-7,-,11,CASSPGREQYF,TGCGCCAGCAGCCCCGGACGCGAGCAGTACTTC
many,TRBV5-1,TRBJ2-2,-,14,CASSLYRAGGELFF,TGCGCCAGCAGCTTATACAGGGCCGGCGGGGAGCTGTTTTTT
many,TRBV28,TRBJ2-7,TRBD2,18,CASSLRRTSGINSYEQYF,TGTGCCAGCAGTTTACGGAGGACTAGCGGGATCAACTCCTACGAGCAGTACTTC
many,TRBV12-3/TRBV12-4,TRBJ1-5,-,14,CASSLAHSNQPQHF,TGTGCCAGCAGTTTAGCACATAGCAATCAGCCCCAGCATTTT
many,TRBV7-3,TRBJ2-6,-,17,CASSLRGGASGANVLTF,TGTGCCAGCAGCTTAAGGGGTGGAGCCTCTGGGGCCAACGTCCTGACTTTC
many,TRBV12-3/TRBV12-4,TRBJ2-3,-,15,CASSFGGPPTDTQYF,TGTGCCAGCAGTTTCGGGGGCCCCCCCACAGATACGCAGTATTTT